This T cell receptor (beta chain) derives from a study of T cells after yellow fever vaccination. The ends were cut back, 7 bases at V and 3 bases at J, with 11 bases in the middle. The CDR3 is made up of 13 amino acids. Per the germline V gene, CDR1 is SGHRS and CDR2 is YFSETQ. In its sample, this clonotype was seen many times. TCRdb fed the 5' RACE reads into MiXCR, producing one record per CDR3 protein. The sample yields 250,000 or so distinct CDR3 sequences, approximately 6.3% seen once. The chain carries TRBV5-1 and TRBJ2-1; D call uncertain. The origin of this receptor is a man under 40 who received the YFV17D yellow fever vaccine. Sequencing was performed on CD4+ T cells sorted from PBMCs, taken on the day of the yellow fever booster vaccination. This CDR3 reads CASLIEHYNEQFF. Written as DNA, the CDR3 is TGCGCCAGCCTTATTGAGCACTACAATGAGCAGTTCTTC.